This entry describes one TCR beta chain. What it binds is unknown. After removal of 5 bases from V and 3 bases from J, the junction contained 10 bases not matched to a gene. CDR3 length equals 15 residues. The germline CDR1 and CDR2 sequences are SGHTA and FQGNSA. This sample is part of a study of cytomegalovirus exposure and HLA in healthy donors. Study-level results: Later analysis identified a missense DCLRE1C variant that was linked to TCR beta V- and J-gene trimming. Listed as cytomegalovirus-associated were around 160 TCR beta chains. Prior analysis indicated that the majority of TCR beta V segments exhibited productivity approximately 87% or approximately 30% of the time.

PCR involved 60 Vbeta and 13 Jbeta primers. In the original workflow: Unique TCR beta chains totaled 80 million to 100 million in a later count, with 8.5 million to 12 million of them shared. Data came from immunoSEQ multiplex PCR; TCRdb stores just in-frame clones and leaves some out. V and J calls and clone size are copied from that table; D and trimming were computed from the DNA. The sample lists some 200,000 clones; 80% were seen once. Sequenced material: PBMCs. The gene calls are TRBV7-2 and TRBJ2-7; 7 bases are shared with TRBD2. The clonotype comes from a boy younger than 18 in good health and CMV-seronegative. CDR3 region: CASSLISGEVYEQYF. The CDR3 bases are TGTGCCAGCAGCCTAATCAGCGGGGAAGTCTACGAGCAGTACTTC. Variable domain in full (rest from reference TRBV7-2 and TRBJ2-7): GAGVSQSPSNKVTEKGKDVELRCDPISGHTALYWYRQSLGQGLEFLIYFQGNSAPDKSGLPSDRFSAERTGGSVSTLTIQRTQQEDSAVYLCASSLISGEVYEQYFGPGTRLTVT.